The 9 T cell receptor beta chains below all came from one sample that was sequenced in a study of PD-1 blockade in classical Hodgkin lymphoma. Clones were read by immunoSEQ multiplex PCR, and TCRdb kept only the in-frame ones, dropping some. This sample carries roughly 150,000 clones, approximately 72% of them seen once, and the ten largest clones take over 7.5%. Brentuximab vedotin exposure varied, and every patient relapsed after autologous stem cell transplantation. Sequenced material: peripheral blood mononuclear cells (PBMCs), taken before the second cycle of nivolumab. These receptors all come from a human donor with classical Hodgkin lymphoma.

A remark on this clone: An end of the junction does not agree with germline; a read error may underlie this. V gene TRBV10-3 combines with J gene TRBJ2-2, with D hard to call. This CDR3 has 11 amino acids. CDR1 and CDR2 (germline): ENHRY, SYGVKD. CDR3 loop: CAITESGELFF. Here the CDR3 DNA reads TGTGCCATCACTGAGTCCGGGGAGCTGTTTTTT.

The chain is built from TRBV11-2 and TRBJ2-7; 7 bases map to TRBD1. Germline V lookup: CDR1 SGHAT, CDR2 FQNNGV. The V and J ends lost 3 bases and 5 bases, in that order; junction bases with no gene match: 7. CDR3 size: 14 residues. The chain's CDR3 is CASSFSSGGNEQYF. The CDR3 DNA follows: TGTGCCAGCAGCTTCTCCTCAGGGGGTAACGAGCAGTACTTC.

This chain joins TRBV7-2 and TRBJ2-7, with D possibly being TRBD1 (7 bases). The CDR3 is made up of 15 amino acids. CDR1 and CDR2 from the germline V gene are SGHTA and FQGNSA. Trimming stripped 3 bases from V and 1 base from J, with 13 bases between. CDR3 in amino acids: CASSFSQGTSYEQYF. In DNA form, the CDR3 reads TGTGCCAGCAGCTTTTCACAGGGGACTTCCTACGAGCAGTACTTC.

This clone appeared once. This sequence joins TRBV6-1 and TRBJ2-7; D unresolved. The CDR3 is 12 amino acids. Germline CDR1 is MNHNS and CDR2 is SASEGT. V lost 6 bases and J lost 6, with 12 bases in between. The CDR3 sequence is CASRASLVEQYF. In DNA, the CDR3 is TGTGCCAGCAGGGCCTCCCTAGTCGAGCAGTACTTC.

The chain joins TRBV4-1 to TRBJ2-4; 12 positions agree with TRBD2. In germline, CDR1 is MGHRA, CDR2 YSYEKL. The CDR3 covers 19 residues. Trimming removed 4 bases from V and 3 bases from J; junction bases left unmatched: 13. The CDR3 coding sequence is TGCGCCAGCAGCCCCCGACTAGCGGGGGAATTTTTTGGCAAAAACATTCAGTACTTC. This gives the protein CASSPRLAGEFFGKNIQYF.

This clone was counted between two and nine times. V usage is TRBV1 and J usage is TRBJ2-1; TRBD1, the D gene given by the table, was not confirmed from the DNA. TRBV1 is a pseudogene locus. There are 16 residues in the CDR3. The CDR3 DNA sequence: TGCACCAGCAGCCAAGGGGTTAGCCCCCAGGGGAATGAGCAGTTCTTC. Its translation: CTSSQGVSPQGNEQFF.

This clone was seen just once. The chain is built from TRBV7-9 and TRBJ2-3, with D perhaps given as TRBD1 or TRBD2 (6 bases each). CDR1 is SEHNR and CDR2 is FQNEAQ in the germline V gene (reference sequence). The CDR3 totals 16 residues. Trimming shortened V by 5 bases and J by 3 bases, and 18 bases separated the two germline ends. Here the CDR3 DNA reads TGTGCCAGCAGCGGGGGGCCCTCGGGATGGACAGATACGCAGTATTTT. This gives the protein CASSGGPSGWTDTQYF.

The V call is TRBV5-4, the J call TRBJ1-1; 12 positions match TRBD1. CDR3 length equals 15 residues. V trimming: 2 bases; J trimming: 6 bases; junction bases outside the gene matches: 5. Germline V gene data show CDR1 as SGHNT and CDR2 as YYREEE (reference sequence). The CDR3, as DNA: TGTGCCAGCAGCTTTGGGACAGGGGGCGTCGCTGAAGCTTTCTTT. This codes for CASSFGTGGVAEAFF.

The V call is TRBV6-1, the J call TRBJ2-7; perhaps TRBD1 as D (5 bases). Trimming took off 7 bases at V and 2 bases at J, with 9 bases between the two ends. This CDR3 contains 12 residues. From germline, CDR1 is MNHNS and CDR2 SASEGT. DNA for the CDR3: TGTGCCAGCACAGGGATTACCTACGAGCAGTACTTC. Translating it yields CASTGITYEQYF.